The following is a T cell receptor (beta chain) sequence with its context. The sample originates from a study of blood T cell repertoires in COVID-19. Looking at the study overall: Samples of COVID-19 (acute and convalescent) were obtained from the United States, Italy and Spain. Nucleic acid was either cDNA or gDNA, and it came from T cells, B-cell-depleted T cells, or PBMCs.

Per the germline V gene, CDR1 is SNHLY and CDR2 is FYNNEI. Trimming stripped 6 bases from V and 5 bases from J, with 13 bases between. The CDR3 extends over 13 amino acids. As processed by the authors: Nucleated cell counts were estimated from reference gene primer amplification. Measured with immunoSEQ multiplex PCR; TCRdb has only the in-frame clones, and not every one. The DNA gave D and trimming, while V, J and clone size come from that table. The data show about 40,000 clones, approximately 83% seen once. V and J are TRBV2 and TRBJ1-1; TRBD1 might be the D (5 bases). The clonotype originates from a woman aged 55-69 years with acute or convalescent COVID-19. Specimen: peripheral blood. CDR3 sequence reads: CASRAGGRTEAFF. In DNA form, the CDR3 reads TGTGCCAGCAGGGCGGGGGGTAGGACTGAAGCTTTCTTT.